This TCR beta chain was found in a study of blood T cell repertoires in COVID-19 (dated by TCRdb to 2020 to 2021). In the study overall: The collaborator samples originated in the United States, Italy and Spain and spanned the acute and convalescent phases of COVID-19. The dataset comprised deeply sampled blood TCRbeta repertoires from subjects exposed to, actively infected with, or recovered from COVID-19. The material from the prospective study consisted of cDNA or gDNA derived from T cells, B-cell-depleted T cells, or PBMCs. Samples were obtained from the ongoing ImmuneRACE study (first 160 participants) and from 1,000 to 1,500 subjects provided by 6 global collaborators. The repertoires were released in a freely available public database meant as a resource for research on the immune response to SARS-CoV-2. Where available, HLA class I and class II types were obtained from metadata supplied by the sample provider rather than from assay-based typing. Nearly every sample came with metadata listing a de-identified subject ID, COVID-19 status, age in years and sex.

Results and caveats for the whole study, not just this receptor: The amount of clinical and demographic metadata varied by source and participant and was provided uncurated.

Relative to germline, V is missing 5 bases and J is missing 1 base, with 8 bases of the junction outside any gene match. Taken from the germline V gene (reference sequence), the CDR1 and CDR2 loops are SSHAT and FNYEAQ. The CDR3 starts with the cysteine, ends with the phenylalanine, and has 16 residues. Only CDR3 DNA is held: 48 bases, read in frame from base 1. The immunoSEQ Assay, a bias-controlled multiplex PCR, was used to amplify TCRbeta CDR3 regions from genomic DNA. In the paper's pipeline: The number of nucleated cells in each sample was estimated by amplification of reference gene primers within the assay. To quantify the absolute abundance of each unique TCRbeta CDR3 rearrangement, sequence reads were collapsed and filtered. For each sample, productive Simpson clonality was calculated as the square root of Simpson's diversity index across productive rearrangements. This is the immuneACCESS table as TCRdb keeps it, with only in-frame sequences that have V and J called. A part of the clones is gone; compared with another copy, unresolved V genes explain less than half, and the rest is unexplained. D and trimming come from the DNA, and the V and J calls and clone size come from that table. The sample records nearly 300,000 clones, around 88% of which are singletons. The ten largest make up roughly 7% of the sample.

Another Seattle source contributed samples from volunteer blood donors who had recovered from COVID-19. Each collaborating institution followed its own protocols to collect whole blood in K2EDTA tubes. For TCRbeta analysis, collaborators shipped samples in one of three forms: frozen whole blood, isolated PBMCs, or DNA extracted from either of those sample types. This clone was picked up one time. Its cognate antigen has yet to be identified. No base quality values were provided; no much bigger clone lies one nucleotide off. The sequencing sample was made of peripheral blood. The chain employs TRBV7-7 and TRBJ2-5; 9 central nucleotides agree with TRBD2. This clonotype originated in a woman aged 25 to 39 who had recovered from COVID-19. The nucleotides are TGTGCCAGCAGCCACCCTAGCGGGGCCTTCCAAGAGACCCAGTACTTC. Its protein product is CASSHPSGAFQETQYF. The reference TRBV7-7 and TRBJ2-5 proteins fill in what lies around the CDR3, so the full variable domain reads GAGVSQSPRYKVTKRGQDVTLRCDPISSHATLYWYQQALGQGPEFLTYFNYEAQPDKSGLPSDRFSAERPEGSISTLTIQRTEQRDSAMYRCASSHPSGAFQETQYFGPGTRLLVL.